What follows are 9 T cell receptor beta chains derived from one specimen sequenced in a study of blood T cell repertoires in COVID-19. TCRdb's copy holds only in-frame clones and misses some; the assay was immunoSEQ multiplex PCR. Among some 380,000 clones listed, around 90% were seen once. Sequencing input: PBMCs or T cells enriched from blood (not recorded which). All receptors come from a middle-aged woman with acute COVID-19.

This chain joins TRBV21-1 and TRBJ1-3; the table gives TRBD1 as D, unverified against the DNA. TRBV21-1 is shown as a pseudogene. The CDR3 length is 15 residues. The CDR3 DNA reads TGTGCCAGCAGCGGGGACAGGGGAACTGGAAACACCATATATTTT. Encoded protein: CASSGDRGTGNTIYF.

Only one count was recorded for this clone. The chain uses TRBV7-9 and TRBJ1-2; no firm D call. This CDR3 is built from 11 residues. Deletions cut 8 bases from V and 1 base from J, with 5 bases between. Per germline, CDR1 SEHNR and CDR2 FQNEAQ (reference sequence). CDR3 nucleotides: TGTGCCAGCGGAGATAACTATGGCTACACCTTC. Protein: CASGDNYGYTF.

The rearrangement links TRBV6-5 to TRBJ1-2; maybe TRBD1 (5 bases). The germline V gene has CDR1 MNHEY and CDR2 SVGAGI. The CDR3 spans 13 residues. V lost 2 bases and J lost 7, with 11 bases in between. The DNA of the CDR3 is TGTGCCAGCAGTTACAATCAAGGGGCTGGCTACACCTTC. Its translation is CASSYNQGAGYTF.

The genes are TRBV27 and TRBJ1-2, with 9 bases matching TRBD1. This CDR3 spans 15 amino acids. Germline V gives CDR1 MNHEY, CDR2 SMNVEV (reference sequence). V gave up 5 bases and J gave up 5 bases; unmatched junction bases: 9. CDR3 amino acids: CASSRTGGIGYGYTF. The CDR3 DNA reads as TGTGCCAGCAGTCGAACAGGGGGCATTGGGTATGGCTACACCTTC.

V and J are TRBV7-8 and TRBJ1-2; a weak D match, TRBD1 (6 bases). Germline V gives CDR1 SGHVS, CDR2 FQNEAQ. V was trimmed by 6 bases and J by 2 bases, leaving 13 bases between them. This CDR3 is built from 14 residues. For the CDR3, the DNA is TGTGCCAGCAGTCTGACAGGCTTGAACTATGGCTACACCTTC. Amino acids: CASSLTGLNYGYTF.

The chain couples TRBV4-1 to TRBJ2-5; D unresolved. V was cut by 0 bases and J by 6 bases, with 5 bases left in between. There are 12 residues in the CDR3. Germline V lookup: CDR1 MGHRA, CDR2 YSYEKL. CDR3 sequence reads: CASSQDRQTQYF. The CDR3 region has the DNA TGCGCCAGCAGCCAAGATCGTCAGACCCAGTACTTC.

The J gene is TRBJ1-2, the V gene TRBV7-8; 12 nucleotides align to TRBD1. Trimming cost V 5 bases and J 8 bases; bases outside gene matches: 3. CDR1 and CDR2 from the germline V gene are SGHVS and FQNEAQ. CDR3 length equals 13 residues. CDR3 region: CASSRDRGHGYTF. CDR3 coding DNA: TGTGCCAGCAGCCGGGACAGGGGGCACGGCTACACCTTC.

This clone was seen a handful of times. This chain uses TRBV5-1 with TRBJ2-7; 9 nucleotides align to TRBD1. The CDR3 length is 16 residues. The ends lost 4 bases at V and 6 bases at J; junction bases unmatched: 14. Germline V CDR1 and CDR2: SGHRS, YFSETQ. The CDR3 nucleotides are TGCGCCAGCAGCAGACTGGGGACAGGGAATAATGTCGAGCAGTACTTC. This sequence encodes CASSRLGTGNNVEQYF.

In this sample, this clone turned up a few times. The J gene is TRBJ2-7, the V gene TRBV11-3, with a tentative D call TRBD2 (5 bases). Trimming shortened V by 1 base and J by 6 bases, and 10 bases separated the two germline ends. The germline CDR1 and CDR2 sequences are SGHNT and YENEEA. This CDR3 has 13 amino acids. In DNA form, the CDR3 reads TGTGCCAGCAGCTTAGGGGTGCGGGCCGAGCAGTACTTC. Protein product: CASSLGVRAEQYF.